The present T cell receptor (beta chain) was sequenced within a study of identical twins. Concerning this clonotype itself: No antigen is known for it.

General study results and limits: Twins shared out-of-frame alpha sequences with excess low generation probability. Cord blood's abundant beta clonotypes had fewer insertions, unlike memory repertoires. Within beta out-of-frame sequences, the excess sharing observed between twins was weaker.

TCRdb re-derived calls from the 5' RACE reads in MiXCR, one entry per CDR3 protein. The repertoire holds 700,000 or so distinct CDR3 sequences, with 8.6% as singletons. The CDR3 is 13 residues long. Germline V gene data show CDR1 as LNHNV and CDR2 as YYDKDF (reference sequence). Trimming stripped 1 base from V and 0 bases from J, with 1 base between. The same data also contributed to another study, on yellow fever vaccine responses in identical twins. That source adds: After vaccination, twins' T cell response reportedly seemed partly convergent, partly personalized.

What was sequenced was PBMCs. The rearrangement uses TRBV15 and TRBJ2-4; D not resolved. The clonotype originates from a young woman in good health. The DNA for the CDR3 is TGTGCCACCAGCAGAGTAGCCAAAAACATTCAGTACTTC. Its translation: CATSRVAKNIQYF.